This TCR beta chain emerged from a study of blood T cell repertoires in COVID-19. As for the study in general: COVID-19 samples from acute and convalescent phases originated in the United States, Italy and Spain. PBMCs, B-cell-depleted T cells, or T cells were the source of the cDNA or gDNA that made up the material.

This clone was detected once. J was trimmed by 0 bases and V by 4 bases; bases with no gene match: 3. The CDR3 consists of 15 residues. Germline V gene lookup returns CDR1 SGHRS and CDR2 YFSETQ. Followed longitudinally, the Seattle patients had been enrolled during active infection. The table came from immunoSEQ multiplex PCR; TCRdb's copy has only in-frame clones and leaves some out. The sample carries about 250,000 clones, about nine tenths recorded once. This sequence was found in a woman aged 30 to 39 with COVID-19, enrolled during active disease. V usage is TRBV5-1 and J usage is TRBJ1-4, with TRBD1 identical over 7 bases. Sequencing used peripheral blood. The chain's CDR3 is CASSIGTATNEKLFF. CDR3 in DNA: TGCGCCAGCAGCATAGGGACAGCAACTAATGAAAAACTGTTTTTT.